The 19 T cell receptor beta chains listed next were all sequenced from one sample in a study of T-cell memory formation after mild COVID-19 (dated by TCRdb to about 2021). Receptors were amplified or captured by 5' RACE. Sequencing was carried out with an Illumina NovaSeq 6000. Through fastp at Q25 and MiXCR, TCRdb rebuilt clones from the public reads, retaining in-frame beta chains. Every distinct CDR3 protein forms one entry, paired with its most common genes and DNA. In all, the sample holds about 150,000 distinct CDR3 sequences, and around 15% of those were seen once. 13% to 15% of the sample rests with the top ten. Sequenced material: PBMCs or a T cell subset sorted from them (not recorded which). The receptors were sampled from an adult woman who had mild COVID-19 (a few samples of this study predate the infection). The sample titles of this study are shuffled in the database, so cell type and time point are left out; the donor was told from shared clones.

This clonotype has just a few counts. The V gene is TRBV7-9, the J gene TRBJ2-1; perhaps TRBD2 as D (5 bases). The CDR3 runs to 13 residues. Germline V gene lookup returns CDR1 SEHNR and CDR2 FQNEAQ (reference sequence). Trimming pared 5 bases from V and 3 bases from J, leaving 8 bases between. The CDR3 bases are TGTGCCAGCAGCCCCACTAGCTACAATGAGCAGTTCTTC. Translation gives CASSPTSYNEQFF.

The chain combines TRBV6-5 with TRBJ2-3; 12 positions match TRBD2. Germline values: CDR1 MNHEY, CDR2 SVGAGI. Trimming took 2 bases from V and 6 from J; bases not matched to a gene: 9. The CDR3 extends over 17 amino acids. CDR3 region: CASSYGPASGRADTQYF. CDR3 coding DNA: TGTGCCAGCAGTTACGGCCCGGCTAGCGGGAGGGCGGATACGCAGTATTTT.

The chain has TRBV9 and TRBJ2-3; no firm D call. Per germline, CDR1 SGDLS and CDR2 YYNGEE. The CDR3 is 14 amino acids. V shed 0 bases and J shed 6 bases, with 11 bases lying between them. This CDR3 is CASSVVPLSDTQYF. DNA for the CDR3: TGTGCCAGCAGCGTAGTTCCCCTTTCCGATACGCAGTATTTT.

This chain joins TRBV12-3 or TRBV12-4 and TRBJ2-1, with 12 bases that match TRBD2. The CDR3 consists of 17 residues. The V segment lost 5 bases and the J segment 0 bases; nucleotides outside the gene matches: 5. CDR3 DNA: TGTGCCAGCAGTGTACTAGCGGGGGGTAGCTCCTACAATGAGCAGTTCTTC. Its translation is CASSVLAGGSSYNEQFF.

This rearrangement joins TRBV7-6 to TRBJ2-1; the match to TRBD2 covers 7 bases. The CDR3 length is 14 residues. J lost 12 bases, V lost 3 bases, and 11 bases had no gene match. CDR1 is SGHVS, CDR2 FNYEAQ, per germline. The CDR3 sequence is CASSLAGAQGGQFF. The CDR3 DNA sequence: TGTGCCAGCAGCTTGGCGGGAGCCCAAGGTGGGCAGTTCTTC.

The chain couples TRBV6-2 or TRBV6-3 to TRBJ2-7; 8 bases line up with TRBD2. This CDR3 spans 16 amino acids. The J segment lost 1 base and the V segment lost 6 bases, leaving 11 bases of the junction unmatched. Germline V gene sequence: CDR1 MNHEY, CDR2 SVGEGT. The CDR3 DNA is TGTGCCAGCAGCGACTCTGCCGGGGGGGATTCCTACGAGCAGTACTTC. This sequence encodes CASSDSAGGDSYEQYF.

V and J are TRBV12-3 or TRBV12-4 and TRBJ2-5; D is undetermined. The CDR3 extends over 17 amino acids. V was pared by 1 base and J by 1 base, with 16 bases between. The CDR3 coding sequence is TGTGCCAGCAGTTTAGGCCTGGTGGCGGTGGGCCAAGAGACCCAGTACTTC. Translation gives CASSLGLVAVGQETQYF.

The table lists this clonotype with a few counts. The V and J genes are TRBV4-3 and TRBJ2-7; D unresolved. Per germline, CDR1 LGHNA and CDR2 YSLEER. With 3 bases removed from V and 6 bases from J, the gap between germline ends came to 15 bases. This CDR3 contains 14 residues. CDR3 in DNA: TGCGCCAGCAGCCAGGACCGCCTTAACCGCGAGCAGTACTTC. Translated: CASSQDRLNREQYF.

This clonotype was counted ten times or more. The chain couples TRBV12-3 or TRBV12-4 to TRBJ2-7; 7 bases match TRBD2. This CDR3 comprises 13 residues. Trimming took 4 bases from V and 7 from J; bases not matched to a gene: 7. CDR3 amino acids: CASSSGGGGEQYF. The CDR3 nucleotides are TGTGCCAGCAGTTCGGGGGGTGGTGGAGAGCAGTACTTC.

In this sample, this clonotype turned up a few times. The genes are TRBV7-6 and TRBJ2-5; 15 positions match TRBD2. CDR1 SGHVS and CDR2 FNYEAQ come from the germline V gene. The junction had 14 bases not matched to a gene; V was cut back by 5 bases and J by 4 bases. The CDR3 spans 19 residues. CDR3 bases: TGTGCCAGCAGCCTCCGGACTAGCGGGGGGGCCCTGAAGCTAGAGACCCAGTACTTC. It codes for CASSLRTSGGALKLETQYF. Looking up the rest from reference TRBV7-6 and TRBJ2-5 gives the full variable domain: GAGVSQSPRYKVTKRGQDVALRCDPISGHVSLYWYRQALGQGPEFLTYFNYEAQQDKSGLPNDRFSAERPEGSISTLTIQRTEQRDSAMYRCASSLRTSGGALKLETQYFGPGTRLLVL.

The V call is TRBV20-1, the J call TRBJ2-3; 7 positions match TRBD1. Unmatched junction bases numbered 12, after V lost 1 base and J lost 2 bases. CDR3 length: 17 amino acids. CDR1 is DFQATT, CDR2 SNEGSKA, per germline (reference sequence). The CDR3 bases are TGCAGTGCTAGAGGAGGGCTAAGACAGGGAATCACAGATACGCAGTATTTT. It yields the protein CSARGGLRQGITDTQYF.

The chain couples TRBV14 to TRBJ2-4; the D call may be TRBD1 or TRBD2 (5 bases each). The CDR3 extends over 13 amino acids. Germline V lookup: CDR1 SGHDN, CDR2 FVKESK. V was cut by 5 bases and J by 8 bases, with 13 bases left in between. This chain's CDR3 is CASSLLVGDIQYF. CDR3 DNA sequence: TGTGCCAGCAGCTTACTCGTGGGGGACATTCAGTACTTC.

This clonotype was seen a handful of times. This rearrangement joins TRBV3-1 to TRBJ2-7, with D tentatively TRBD2 (5 bases). Trimming shortened V by 6 bases and J by 6 bases, and 18 bases separated the two germline ends. The germline V gene has CDR1 LGHDT and CDR2 YNNKEL (reference sequence). The CDR3 contains 14 residues. CDR3: CASSAMRGGGEQYF. CDR3 bases: TGTGCCAGCAGTGCGATGCGCGGAGGCGGCGAGCAGTACTTC.

This clonotype was seen a few times. The chain combines TRBV4-1 with TRBJ2-5, with TRBD2 matching 12 bases. The CDR3 consists of 15 residues. The junction had 7 bases not matched to a gene; V was cut back by 6 bases and J by 5 bases. Per the germline V gene, CDR1 is MGHRA and CDR2 is YSYEKL. The CDR3 DNA reads TGCGCCAGCAGTCGGACTAGCGGGGACGGTGAGACCCAGTACTTC. Protein: CASSRTSGDGETQYF.

This rearrangement joins TRBV9 to TRBJ2-2, with D possibly matching TRBD2 (5 bases). The germline CDR1 and CDR2 sequences are SGDLS and YYNGEE. The ends were cut back, 4 bases at V and 5 bases at J, with 18 bases in the middle. CDR3 length: 16 residues. The CDR3 protein is CASSPRSQSGTGELFF. In DNA, the CDR3 is TGTGCCAGCAGCCCCCGATCCCAAAGCGGAACCGGGGAGCTGTTTTTT.

The rearrangement uses TRBV7-9 and TRBJ2-4; no definite D call. Trimming took 5 bases from V and 8 from J, leaving 13 bases between them. Germline-derived CDR1 and CDR2 are SEHNR and FQNEAQ (reference sequence). The CDR3 length is 13 residues. The CDR3 nucleotides read TGTGCCAGCAGCCCGACCGGACGAGACATTCAGTACTTC. Protein: CASSPTGRDIQYF.

This clonotype was picked up a small number of times. The chain is built from TRBV5-6 and TRBJ1-5, with D maybe TRBD1 (6 bases). This CDR3 region has 15 residues. CDR1 and CDR2 from the germline V gene are SGHDT and YYEEEE. The V gene lost 4 bases and the J gene lost 1 base, with 12 bases spanning the gap. Written as DNA, the CDR3 is TGTGCCAGCAGCCGAGGGACACCCAGCAATCAGCCCCAGCATTTT. This sequence encodes CASSRGTPSNQPQHF.

The chain couples TRBV30 to TRBJ2-7; 8 bases match TRBD1. J was trimmed by 1 base and V by 2 bases; bases with no gene match: 4. CDR3 length: 14 residues. Germline-derived CDR1 and CDR2 are GTSNPN and SVGIG (reference sequence). CDR3 sequence: CAWSWNRGSYEQYF. CDR3 bases: TGTGCCTGGAGTTGGAACAGGGGGTCCTACGAGCAGTACTTC.

This clonotype was observed a handful of times. The J gene is TRBJ2-1, the V gene TRBV18, with D possibly matching TRBD2 (6 bases). V gave up 4 bases and J gave up 6 bases, with 10 bases separating them. CDR3 length equals 13 residues. Germline V gives CDR1 KGHSH, CDR2 LQKENI. The CDR3 reads CASSRYSGNEQFF. The CDR3, as DNA: TGTGCCAGCTCACGTTATAGCGGCAATGAGCAGTTCTTC. Together with reference TRBV18 and TRBJ2-1, the CDR3 gives the full variable domain: NAGVMQNPRHLVRRRGQEARLRCSPMKGHSHVYWYRQLPEEGLKFMVYLQKENIIDESGMPKERFSAEFPKEGPSILRIQQVVRGDSAAYFCASSRYSGNEQFFGPGTRLTVL.